One and the same sample provided the 7 T cell receptor beta chains below, sequenced in a study of T cell clones after liver transplantation. TCRdb's table, derived via immunoSEQ multiplex PCR, lists solely in-frame clones and lacks some. Of 2,500 to 3,000 clones listed, roughly 25% were seen once; the top ten hold roughly a sixth. TCRbeta sequences of proliferating CFSE-low MLR cells were labeled alloreactive. These TCRs are of unknown antigen specificity. Sequencing was performed on CD4+ T cells from PBMCs cultured with third-party cells. The receptors shown here come from a human patient who received a liver transplant. A subset of T cells may come from the graft donor.

DNA of the CDR3: TGTGCCAGCAGCTGGGCCCAACTTCAAGAGACCCAGTACTTC. Translated: CASSWAQLQETQYF. The chain couples TRBV11-2 to TRBJ2-5; D call uncertain. The CDR3 spans 14 residues. Trimming left V 4 bases short and J 2 bases short, with 11 bases between. Germline V lookup: CDR1 SGHAT, CDR2 FQNNGV.

By proportion, this clone is medium-sized (0.01 to 0.1%). J is TRBJ2-1 and V is TRBV9, with D unclear. The V and J ends lost 0 bases and 6 bases respectively, with 19 bases between them. Germline V gene lookup returns CDR1 SGDLS and CDR2 YYNGEE. The CDR3 runs to 17 residues. In nucleotides, the CDR3 is TGTGCCAGCAGCGTAGTAGGGCGCCCGACACCCAGCAATGAGCAGTTCTTC. This gives the protein CASSVVGRPTPSNEQFF.

This clone is judged medium-sized. Written as DNA, the CDR3 is TGTGCCAGTAGGGACTCGGCAAGCTCCTACAATGAGCAGTTCTTC. As protein: CASRDSASSYNEQFF. The chain uses TRBV19 and TRBJ2-1; D is possibly TRBD2 (5 bases). This CDR3 is built from 15 residues. V was cut by 6 bases and J by 0 bases, with 12 bases left in between. The germline V gene has CDR1 LNHDA and CDR2 SQIVND (reference sequence).

The rearrangement links TRBV6-1 to TRBJ1-5; weak D call: TRBD1 (5 bases). Germline V CDR1 and CDR2: MNHNS, SASEGT. The CDR3 sequence is 15 residues long. The germline V and J ends were trimmed by 6 bases and 1 base, with 13 bases remaining between them. CDR3 in DNA: TGTGCCAGCAGGGCTCTTGGGGGAAGCAATCAGCCCCAGCATTTT. It encodes CASRALGGSNQPQHF.

This clone turned up a few times. The chain has TRBV6-9 and TRBJ2-7, with D tentatively TRBD1 (6 bases). V dropped 4 bases and J dropped 2 bases, with 18 bases sitting between them. Germline-derived CDR1 and CDR2 are MNHGY and SVAAGI. This CDR3 has 16 amino acids. CDR3 region: CASSWGTGIGPYEQYF. In nucleotides, the CDR3 is TGTGCCAGCAGTTGGGGTACAGGGATCGGGCCCTACGAGCAGTACTTC.

In this sample, this clone turned up a few times. The chain couples TRBV18 to TRBJ2-7, with 8 bases identical to TRBD1. CDR1 and CDR2 (germline): KGHSH, LQKENI. This CDR3 region has 14 residues. Unmatched junction bases numbered 8, after V lost 3 bases and J lost 7 bases. This chain's CDR3 is CASSPVQGAFEQYF. CDR3 DNA sequence: TGTGCCAGCTCACCTGTTCAGGGGGCCTTTGAGCAGTACTTC.

This chain uses TRBV10-1 with TRBJ1-2; D ambiguous. The length of the CDR3 is 16 residues. With 5 bases removed from V and 4 bases from J, the gap between germline ends came to 20 bases. CDR1 is WNHNN and CDR2 is SYGVQD in the germline V gene (reference sequence). The DNA of the CDR3 is TGCGCCAGCAGTACCATACGATCGCGAAAGACCTATGGCTACACCTTC. Residues: CASSTIRSRKTYGYTF.